The 4 T cell receptor beta chains listed next were all sequenced from one sample in a study of OX40 agonist ivuxolimab in advanced cancers. Library creation used the immunoSEQ multiplex PCR assay. The source is immuneACCESS, and TCRdb retained only in-frame sequences with V and J called. Part of the clones is not carried over; for the studies checked, unresolved V genes explain less than half of this, and the remainder is unexplained. The sample has some 64,000 clones on record, more than 85% of them singletons. Around 20% of the sample rests with the top ten. Source: CD4+ or CD8+ T cells sorted from blood, taken in a trial of the OX40 agonist ivuxolimab. The receptors were gathered from an adult with an advanced solid tumor such as melanoma, head and neck, liver or kidney cancer.

The chain has TRBV14 and TRBJ1-2, with TRBD1 identical over 8 bases. V lost 4 bases, J lost 4 bases, and 5 bases stayed unmatched. The CDR3 loop spans 14 amino acids. Looked up from germline, CDR1 is SGHDN and CDR2 is FVKESK. This CDR3 reads CASSRTGYGYGYTF. CDR3 nucleotides: TGTGCCAGCAGCCGGACAGGGTACGGCTATGGCTACACCTTC.

This chain connects TRBV27 to TRBJ1-2; D gene unclear. The germline V gene has CDR1 MNHEY and CDR2 SMNVEV (reference sequence). The V end was cut by 0 bases, the J end by 11 bases, with 13 bases between. The CDR3 sequence is 13 residues long. The CDR3 sequence is CASSLSPSIGYTF. CDR3 sequence (DNA): TGTGCCAGCAGTTTATCGCCGTCAATCGGATACACCTTC.

This rearrangement joins TRBV4-2 to TRBJ2-5, with 7 nucleotides matching TRBD1. Germline assignment: CDR1 LGHNA and CDR2 YNFKEQ. The CDR3 spans 15 residues. Trimming removed 3 bases from V and 3 bases from J; junction bases left unmatched: 7. The CDR3 spells CASSHFTGDKETQYF. The CDR3 DNA follows: TGTGCCAGCAGCCATTTTACAGGGGACAAAGAGACCCAGTACTTC.

J is TRBJ2-1 and V is TRBV10-3, with D tentatively TRBD2 (6 bases). V dropped 2 bases and J dropped 9 bases, with 8 bases sitting between them. Germline V gene sequence: CDR1 ENHRY, CDR2 SYGVKD. CDR3 length: 12 amino acids. The CDR3 here is CAISEDGGEQFF. DNA of the CDR3: TGTGCCATCAGTGAGGACGGGGGTGAGCAGTTCTTC.